These 7 T cell receptor beta chains were all obtained from the same sample, sequenced in a study of T cells in Graves' hyperthyroidism and ophthalmopathy. Regions amplified from RNA transcripts were the TCR beta CDR3 regions. In the first-round RT-PCR of the TCR CDR3, the HTBI primer set was used. A single record per CDR3 protein comes from TCRdb applying MiXCR to the multiplex PCR reads. Among some 510,000 distinct CDR3 sequences, less than 25% were seen once, and the ten largest hold approximately 25%. Material for sequencing was blood. All receptors come from a man between 18 and 35 years old with Graves' hyperthyroidism.

This clonotype was seen ten or more times. The chain has TRBV6-2 or TRBV6-3 and TRBJ2-7; 10 bases align to TRBD1. CDR3 length equals 14 residues. With V trimmed by 8 bases and J by 4 bases, 8 bases remained unmatched. Germline CDR1 is MNHEY and CDR2 is SVGEGT. CDR3: CASGFRDRGYEQYF. In nucleotides, the CDR3 is TGTGCCAGCGGCTTTCGGGACAGGGGTTACGAGCAGTACTTC.

This chain connects TRBV15 to TRBJ2-7; D unresolved. Trimming took off 0 bases at V and 6 bases at J, with 6 bases between the two ends. The germline V gene has CDR1 LNHNV and CDR2 YYDKDF (reference sequence). This CDR3 spans 12 amino acids. CDR3 amino acids: CATSRDSGEQYF. In DNA, the CDR3 is TGTGCCACCAGCAGAGATTCCGGCGAGCAGTACTTC.

Ten or more counts support this clonotype. The chain joins TRBV24-1 to TRBJ2-3; D is unclear. Germline V lookup: CDR1 KGHDR, CDR2 SFDVKD. V was pared by 3 bases and J by 0 bases, with 9 bases between. There are 15 residues in the CDR3. The CDR3 sequence is CATSDDAHSTDTQYF. CDR3 nucleotide sequence: TGTGCCACCAGTGATGACGCTCATAGCACAGATACGCAGTATTTT.

This chain connects TRBV24-1 to TRBJ2-5, with D maybe TRBD2 (6 bases). V dropped 6 bases and J dropped 4 bases, with 17 bases sitting between them. From germline, CDR1 is KGHDR and CDR2 SFDVKD. The CDR3 extends over 15 amino acids. CDR3 region: CATSTPGDALETQYF. The CDR3 coding sequence is TGTGCCACCAGTACACCGGGGGACGCGTTAGAGACCCAGTACTTC.

The rearrangement uses TRBV27 and TRBJ2-7, with D possibly TRBD1 on 6 matching bases. CDR1 and CDR2 from the germline V gene are MNHEY and SMNVEV (reference sequence). The CDR3 has 14 amino acids. The V end lost 8 bases, the J end lost 0 bases, and 14 bases lay between the germline ends. The CDR3 region has the DNA TGTGCCAGCCACCCGGACAGTCGCTCCTACGAGCAGTACTTC. Its translation is CASHPDSRSYEQYF.

This clonotype was recorded at least ten times. The V and J genes are TRBV5-1 and TRBJ2-5, with 7 bases matching TRBD1. The CDR3 has 15 residues. V lost 2 bases and J lost 5; bases outside the gene matches: 9. Germline V gene data show CDR1 as SGHRS and CDR2 as YFSETQ. The CDR3 loop is CASSFGQEAGETQYF. CDR3 nucleotides: TGCGCCAGCAGCTTCGGACAGGAAGCTGGGGAGACCCAGTACTTC.

The chain couples TRBV6-5 to TRBJ1-1, with D unresolved. V gave up 2 bases and J gave up 4 bases, with 11 bases separating them. There are 14 residues in the CDR3. Per germline, CDR1 MNHEY and CDR2 SVGAGI. DNA for the CDR3: TGTGCCAGCAGTTACGTCCCCTCCGCCACTGAAGCTTTCTTT. It encodes CASSYVPSATEAFF.